These T cell receptor beta chains were read from a single sample in a study of cytomegalovirus exposure and HLA in healthy donors. The assay was immunoSEQ multiplex PCR, and TCRdb's table has in-frame clones only and misses some. The sample consists of some 200,000 clones, 65% to 85% of them appearing once. Sequencing was performed on PBMCs. Receptors were obtained from a man in his fifties in good health and CMV-seronegative. Each CDR3 is given with its conserved first and last residue. D genes are given only for firm matches. Size values are once, few and many counts, or a class for expanded clones, and some rows have none.

NA	NA	14	TRBV6-5	TRBJ1-1	TGTGCCAGCCGGCCCCAGGGTAGGATGGCTGAAGCTTTCTTT	CASRPQGRMAEAFF
NA	once	13	TRBV7-9	TRBJ2-7	TGTTCCAGCAGCCAAGACTCGTTTTCCGAGCAGTACTTC	CSSSQDSFSEQYF
TRBD1	NA	15	TRBV28	TRBJ1-2	TGTGCCAGCAGTTTAGGAGACAGGGCCTTCTATGGCTACACCTTC	CASSLGDRAFYGYTF
NA	NA	14	TRBV13	TRBJ2-1	TGTGCCAGCAGCCCACTACAGCAGGGCAATGAGCAGTTCTTC	CASSPLQQGNEQFF
TRBD1	NA	13	TRBV4-2	TRBJ1-2	TGTGCCAGCAGCCTCGGACAGGGCTATGGCTACACCTTC	CASSLGQGYGYTF
TRBD1	NA	15	TRBV5-4	TRBJ2-5	TGTGCCAGCAGCGGGAGACAGGGGTTCCAAGAGACCCAGTACTTC	CASSGRQGFQETQYF
TRBD1	NA	16	TRBV19	TRBJ2-5	TGTGCCAGTAGTTCTGCGCGACAGGGTTCGCGGGAGACCCAGTACTTC	CASSSARQGSRETQYF
TRBD2	NA	15	TRBV27	TRBJ2-1	TGTGCCAGCAACCCGGGACTAGCGGCTTACAATGAGCAGTTCTTC	CASNPGLAAYNEQFF
TRBD1	NA	17	TRBV5-6	TRBJ1-4	TGTGCCAGCAGCTTCCGGACAGGGGGCGCGTTGGGTGAAAAACTGTTTTTT	CASSFRTGGALGEKLFF
TRBD1	NA	15	TRBV6-1	TRBJ2-3	TGTGCCAGCGTTGCCGGGACAGGGATGTCAGATACGCAGTATTTT	CASVAGTGMSDTQYF
NA	NA	11	TRBV29-1	TRBJ1-2	TGCAGCGTTTTGGGAGAGAATGGCTACACCTTC	CSVLGENGYTF
NA	NA	15	TRBV30	TRBJ2-1	TGTGCCTGGAGTGGTACTAGGTCGGTCTACAATGAGCAGTTCTTC	CAWSGTRSVYNEQFF